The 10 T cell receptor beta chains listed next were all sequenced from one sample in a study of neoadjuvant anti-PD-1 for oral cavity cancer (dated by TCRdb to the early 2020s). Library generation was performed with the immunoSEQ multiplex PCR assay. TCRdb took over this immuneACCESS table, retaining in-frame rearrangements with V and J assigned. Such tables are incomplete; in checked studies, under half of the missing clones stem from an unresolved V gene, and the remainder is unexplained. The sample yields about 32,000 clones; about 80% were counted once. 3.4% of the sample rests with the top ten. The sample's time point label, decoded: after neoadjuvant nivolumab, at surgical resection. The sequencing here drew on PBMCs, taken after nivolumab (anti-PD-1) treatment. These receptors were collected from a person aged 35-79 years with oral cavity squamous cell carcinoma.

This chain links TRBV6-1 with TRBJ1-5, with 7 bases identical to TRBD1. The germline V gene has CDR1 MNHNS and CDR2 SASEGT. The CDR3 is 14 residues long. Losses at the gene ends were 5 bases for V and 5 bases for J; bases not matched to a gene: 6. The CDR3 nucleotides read TGTGCCAGCAGTTATGACAGGGCACATCAGCCCCAGCATTTT. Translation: CASSYDRAHQPQHF.

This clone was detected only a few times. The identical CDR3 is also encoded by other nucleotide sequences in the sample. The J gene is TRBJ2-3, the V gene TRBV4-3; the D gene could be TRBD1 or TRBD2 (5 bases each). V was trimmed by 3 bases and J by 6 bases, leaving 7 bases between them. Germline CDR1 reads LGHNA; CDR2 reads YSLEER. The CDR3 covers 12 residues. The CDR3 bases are TGCGCCAGCAGCCAGGGACGGGATACGCAGTATTTT. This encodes CASSQGRDTQYF.

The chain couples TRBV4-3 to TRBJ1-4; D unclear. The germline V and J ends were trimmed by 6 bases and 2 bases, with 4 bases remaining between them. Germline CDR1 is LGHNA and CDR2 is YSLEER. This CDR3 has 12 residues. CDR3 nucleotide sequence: TGCGCCAGCAGTCGGACTAATGAAAAACTGTTTTTT. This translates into CASSRTNEKLFF.

The CDR3 here is CASSRGGGFYNEQFF. In DNA form, the CDR3 reads TGTGCCAGCAGCCGTGGCGGGGGTTTCTACAATGAGCAGTTCTTC. V is TRBV14 and J is TRBJ2-1; 7 bases agree with TRBD2. Germline V lookup: CDR1 SGHDN, CDR2 FVKESK. V shed 4 bases and J 3 bases; nucleotides not matched to a gene: 6. The CDR3 runs to 15 residues.

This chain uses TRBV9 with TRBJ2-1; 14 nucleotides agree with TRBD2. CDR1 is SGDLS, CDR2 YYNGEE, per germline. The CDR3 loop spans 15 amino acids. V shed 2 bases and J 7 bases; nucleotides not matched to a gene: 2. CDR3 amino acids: CASSVGTSGGNEQFF. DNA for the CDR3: TGTGCCAGCAGCGTCGGGACTAGCGGGGGTAATGAGCAGTTCTTC.

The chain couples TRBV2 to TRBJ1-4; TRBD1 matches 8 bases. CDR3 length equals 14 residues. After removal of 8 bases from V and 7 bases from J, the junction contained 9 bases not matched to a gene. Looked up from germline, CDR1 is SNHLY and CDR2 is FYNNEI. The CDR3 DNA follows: TGTGCCAGCGGCCGGGAACAGGGGGGTGAAAAACTGTTTTTT. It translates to CASGREQGGEKLFF.

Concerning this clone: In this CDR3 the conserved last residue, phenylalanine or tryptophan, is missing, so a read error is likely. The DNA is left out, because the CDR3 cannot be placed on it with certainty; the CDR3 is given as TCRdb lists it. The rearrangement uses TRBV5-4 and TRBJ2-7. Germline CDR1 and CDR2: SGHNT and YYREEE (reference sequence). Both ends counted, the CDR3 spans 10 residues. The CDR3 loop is CASSLARNHS.

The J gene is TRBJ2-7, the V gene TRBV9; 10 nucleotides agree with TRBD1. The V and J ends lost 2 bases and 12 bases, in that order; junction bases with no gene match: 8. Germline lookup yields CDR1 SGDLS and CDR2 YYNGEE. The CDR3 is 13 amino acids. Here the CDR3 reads CASSVGQGGERYF. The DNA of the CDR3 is TGTGCCAGCAGCGTCGGACAGGGGGGCGAAAGGTACTTC.

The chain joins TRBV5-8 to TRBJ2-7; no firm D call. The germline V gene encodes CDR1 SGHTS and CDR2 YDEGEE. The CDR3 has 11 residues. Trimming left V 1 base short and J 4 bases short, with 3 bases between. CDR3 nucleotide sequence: TGTGCCAGCAGCTTGAGGTACGAGCAGTACTTC. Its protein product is CASSLRYEQYF.

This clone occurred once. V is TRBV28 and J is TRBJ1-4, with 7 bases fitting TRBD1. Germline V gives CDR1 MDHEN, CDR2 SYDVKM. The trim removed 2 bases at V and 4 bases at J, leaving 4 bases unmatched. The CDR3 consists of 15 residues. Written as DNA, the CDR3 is TGTGCCAGCAGTTTAAACAGGGGTCATAATGAAAAACTGTTTTTT. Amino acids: CASSLNRGHNEKLFF.